These 28 T cell receptor beta chains were all obtained from the same sample, sequenced in a study of blood T cell repertoires in COVID-19 (dated by TCRdb to 2018 to 2021). Receptor libraries were prepared by the immunoSEQ multiplex PCR assay. The immuneACCESS repertoire file appears here via TCRdb, limited to in-frame rearrangements. These files lack a portion of the clones; in checked studies, under half of the deficit traces to unresolved V genes, and the cause of the others is not known. Here the sample has over 50,000 clones; around four fifths occur a single time. The ten most abundant clones make up approximately 6.4% of the sample. Sequenced material: peripheral blood. Every receptor here comes from a woman between 50 and 59 years old with active or convalescent COVID-19.

The rearrangement uses TRBV5-1 and TRBJ2-7; 11 bases fit TRBD2. This CDR3 region has 17 residues. The V and J ends lost 7 bases and 1 base, in that order; junction bases with no gene match: 13. Germline V lookup: CDR1 SGHRS, CDR2 YFSETQ. CDR3 sequence (DNA): TGCGCCAGCTTGTTTGGACTAGCGGGCCACTGTTCCTACGAGCAGTACTTC. Its protein product is CASLFGLAGHCSYEQYF.

This clone was seen a single time. The chain joins TRBV7-2 to TRBJ2-3, with 13 bases matching TRBD2. Germline V gene data show CDR1 as SGHTA and CDR2 as FQGNSA. CDR3 length equals 16 residues. With V trimmed by 5 bases and J by 6 bases, 8 bases remained unmatched. The CDR3 DNA reads TGTGCCAGCAGCCCCCGGACTAGCGGGAGTTTTGATACGCAGTATTTT. Translation gives CASSPRTSGSFDTQYF.

In this sample, this clone is large. The chain couples TRBV24-1 to TRBJ1-2; D not resolved. The CDR3 extends over 14 amino acids. V lost 3 bases and J 7 bases, leaving 14 bases between the germline ends. Germline CDR1 and CDR2: KGHDR and SFDVKD. The CDR3 DNA sequence: TGTGCCACCAGTGATGAGAGGACGGAGGGTGGCTACACCTTC. It translates to CATSDERTEGGYTF.

The V gene is TRBV27, the J gene TRBJ1-1; 10 bases agree with TRBD1. CDR1 MNHEY and CDR2 SMNVEV come from the germline V gene (reference sequence). The CDR3 is made up of 15 amino acids. V gave up 5 bases and J gave up 4 bases; unmatched junction bases: 7. The CDR3 loop reads CASSQKTGGVTEAFF. The CDR3 bases are TGTGCCAGCAGTCAGAAGACAGGGGGCGTCACTGAAGCTTTCTTT.

This sequence joins TRBV4-3 and TRBJ2-1; a possible D gene is TRBD2 (7 bases). This CDR3 has 14 residues. Germline V gene lookup returns CDR1 LGHNA and CDR2 YSLEER. Trimming took off 3 bases at V and 8 bases at J, with 14 bases between the two ends. The CDR3 DNA is TGCGCCAGCAGCCACCGGACTAGGGGGGATGAGCAGTTCTTC. Translating it yields CASSHRTRGDEQFF.

This chain links TRBV11-2 with TRBJ1-2; D unresolved. V was trimmed by 1 base and J by 3 bases, leaving 6 bases between them. Germline V gene sequence: CDR1 SGHAT, CDR2 FQNNGV. The length of the CDR3 is 13 residues. CDR3 DNA sequence: TGTGCCAGCAGCTTAGGGGGAGACTATGGCTACACCTTC. This sequence encodes CASSLGGDYGYTF.

This clone was counted once. This sequence joins TRBV16 and TRBJ1-2, with TRBD1 as a possible D gene (5 bases). The germline V gene has CDR1 KGHSY and CDR2 FQNENV. CDR3 length: 17 residues. The V end lost 1 base, the J end lost 2 bases, and 17 bases lay between the germline ends. The CDR3 bases are TGTGCCAGCAGCCAATTAAGGAAAGGGGCGATCAACTATGGCTACACCTTC. Amino acids: CASSQLRKGAINYGYTF.

The rearrangement links TRBV3-1 (or the pseudogene TRBV3-2) to TRBJ1-1; D gene ambiguous. The CDR3 is made up of 18 amino acids. The ends were cut back, 1 base at V and 0 bases at J, with 18 bases in the middle. Germline lookup yields CDR1 LGHDT and CDR2 YNNKEL (reference sequence). The CDR3 is CASSQGSFFAHMNTEAFF. CDR3 nucleotides: TGTGCCAGCAGCCAAGGTAGCTTTTTCGCCCACATGAACACTGAAGCTTTCTTT.

The chain recombines TRBV4-2 with TRBJ2-1; tentative D call: TRBD1 (6 bases). The CDR3 sequence is 17 residues long. Trimming left V 1 base short and J 0 bases short, with 13 bases between. The germline V gene encodes CDR1 LGHNA and CDR2 YNFKEQ. The CDR3 sequence is CASSQVVTGSSYNEQFF. For the CDR3, the DNA is TGTGCCAGCAGCCAAGTCGTAACAGGGAGCTCCTACAATGAGCAGTTCTTC.

This clone was observed once. This chain links TRBV6-5 with TRBJ1-6; D not resolved. The CDR3 is 14 amino acids. With 6 bases removed from V and 0 bases from J, the gap between germline ends came to 6 bases. Per the germline V gene, CDR1 is MNHEY and CDR2 is SVGAGI. CDR3 amino acids: CASRKSSYNSPLHF. CDR3 bases: TGTGCCAGCAGAAAGAGCTCCTATAATTCACCCCTCCACTTT.

Here the CDR3 DNA reads TGTGCCAGCAGCTTGACAGGGAACACCGGGGAGCTGTTTTTT. This sequence encodes CASSLTGNTGELFF. J is TRBJ2-2 and V is TRBV5-4, with D possibly TRBD1 on 5 matching bases. Germline CDR1 and CDR2: SGHNT and YYREEE (reference sequence). The CDR3 sequence is 14 residues long. Trimming cost V 1 base and J 1 base, with 5 bases left between them.

The V gene is TRBV6-6, the J gene TRBJ1-2, with D unresolved. Germline CDR1 is MNHNY and CDR2 is SVGAGI (reference sequence). The CDR3 is 15 residues long. Trimming pared 0 bases from V and 8 bases from J, leaving 16 bases between. The CDR3 DNA reads TGTGCCAGCAGTTACTCGACGGGGAATCTGAAGGGCTACACCTTC. It yields the protein CASSYSTGNLKGYTF.

In the case of this clone: The junction departs from the called germline gene at one end, perhaps through a read error. The chain recombines TRBV4-2 with TRBJ2-7; 11 bases agree with TRBD2. This CDR3 has 15 amino acids. Germline loops: CDR1 LGHNA, CDR2 YNFKEQ. CDR3 region: CASSQGNIAGGLASF. CDR3 nucleotides: TGTGCCAGCAGCCAAGGAAATATAGCGGGAGGGCTCGCAAGCTTC.

V is TRBV6-1 and J is TRBJ1-4, with D uncertain. This CDR3 has 15 residues. Germline CDR1 reads MNHNS; CDR2 reads SASEGT. V was pared by 1 base and J by 4 bases, with 10 bases between. This chain's CDR3 is CASSEVGGFNEKLFF. The CDR3 region has the DNA TGTGCCAGCAGTGAAGTGGGAGGATTTAATGAAAAACTGTTTTTT.

This clone turned up a few times. The chain links TRBV11-2 to TRBJ1-4, with TRBD1 as a possible D gene (5 bases). The CDR3 is 15 amino acids. The germline V gene has CDR1 SGHAT and CDR2 FQNNGV. Trimming took off 1 base at V and 3 bases at J, with 9 bases between the two ends. The CDR3 DNA reads TGTGCCAGCAGCTTAGGGGGACTGGCTAATGAAAAACTGTTTTTT. Its protein product is CASSLGGLANEKLFF. Using reference TRBV11-2 and TRBJ1-4 for the parts outside the CDR3, the full variable domain is EAGVAQSPRYKIIEKRQSVAFWCNPISGHATLYWYQQILGQGPKLLIQFQNNGVVDDSQLPKDRFSAERLKGVDSTLKIQPAKLEDSAVYLCASSLGGLANEKLFFGSGTQLSVL.

This clone was seen a few times. The rearrangement uses TRBV2 and TRBJ2-1; TRBD2 aligns across 7 bases. J lost 5 bases, V lost 8 bases, and 12 bases had no gene match. Looked up from germline, CDR1 is SNHLY and CDR2 is FYNNEI. The CDR3 spans 15 residues. The CDR3, as DNA: TGTGCCAGCCTCCCTAGGGCTAGCGGTCACAATGAGCAGTTCTTC. This gives the protein CASLPRASGHNEQFF.

The chain combines TRBV28 with TRBJ2-6; 9 nucleotides agree with TRBD1. CDR1 and CDR2 (germline): MDHEN, SYDVKM. The CDR3 loop spans 19 amino acids. The trim removed 1 base at V and 0 bases at J, leaving 7 bases unmatched. CDR3 sequence: CASSLSGTGPFSGANVLTF. The DNA for the CDR3 is TGTGCCAGCAGTTTATCCGGGACAGGGCCCTTCTCTGGGGCCAACGTCCTGACTTTC.

The chain recombines TRBV9 with TRBJ2-5, with D tentatively TRBD2 (6 bases). The germline CDR1 and CDR2 sequences are SGDLS and YYNGEE. The CDR3 is 13 residues long. Between the trimmed V and J ends, which lost 6 bases and 3 bases, there was a span of 12 bases. The CDR3 coding sequence is TGTGCCAGCAACTATGGAGGGGAAGAGACCCAGTACTTC. It yields the protein CASNYGGEETQYF.

The rearrangement links TRBV27 to TRBJ1-6; D is unclear. Germline lookup yields CDR1 MNHEY and CDR2 SMNVEV (reference sequence). The CDR3 length is 14 residues. The V end was cut by 5 bases, the J end by 7 bases, with 12 bases between. Here the CDR3 reads CASSPRTGNSPLHF. The CDR3 DNA follows: TGTGCCAGCAGTCCGCGGACGGGGAATTCACCCCTCCACTTT.

The V call is TRBV6-2 or TRBV6-3, the J call TRBJ2-7, with no clear D. Trimming took 3 bases from V and 2 from J, leaving 17 bases between them. Germline V lookup: CDR1 MNHEY, CDR2 SVGEGT. This CDR3 is 16 amino acids long. The CDR3: CASSYTPLSPTYEQYF. DNA for the CDR3: TGTGCCAGCAGTTATACCCCTCTATCGCCTACCTACGAGCAGTACTTC.

The chain couples TRBV19 to TRBJ1-5; perhaps TRBD1 as D (6 bases). Per the germline V gene, CDR1 is LNHDA and CDR2 is SQIVND (reference sequence). V was trimmed by 3 bases and J by 6 bases, leaving 12 bases between them. CDR3 length: 14 residues. In DNA, the CDR3 is TGTGCCAGTAGTATCCCGCAGGGGAGTCAGCCCCAGCATTTT. Protein sequence: CASSIPQGSQPQHF.

The chain combines TRBV5-1 with TRBJ2-5, with a tentative D call TRBD2 (6 bases). Trimming stripped 6 bases from V and 4 bases from J, with 10 bases between. The CDR3 has 12 amino acids. From germline, CDR1 is SGHRS and CDR2 YFSETQ. The CDR3 region has the DNA TGCGCCAGCAAGGAGGGGAGAGAGACCCAGTACTTC. Translated: CASKEGRETQYF.

The CDR3: CASSYAGGADEAFF. In DNA, the CDR3 is TGTGCCAGCAGTTATGCAGGCGGAGCGGATGAAGCTTTCTTT. This chain connects TRBV6-6 to TRBJ1-1; D unclear. The length of the CDR3 is 14 residues. The V gene's germline CDR1 is MNHNY and CDR2 SVGAGI (reference sequence). V shed 3 bases and J shed 7 bases, with 15 bases lying between them.

The chain has TRBV7-6 and TRBJ1-5; 9 bases are a match to TRBD1. The ends lost 5 bases at V and 2 bases at J; junction bases unmatched: 4. The germline CDR1 and CDR2 sequences are SGHVS and FNYEAQ. The CDR3 consists of 15 residues. CDR3: CASSQTGGGNQPQHF. CDR3 nucleotide sequence: TGTGCCAGCAGCCAGACAGGGGGTGGCAATCAGCCCCAGCATTTT.

For the CDR3, the DNA is TGTGCCAGCTCACTCTCGGAGATTAATACGCAGTATTTT. Protein sequence: CASSLSEINTQYF. V is TRBV18 and J is TRBJ2-3, with D hard to call. Germline assignment: CDR1 KGHSH and CDR2 LQKENI. The CDR3 extends over 13 amino acids. Trimming left V 4 bases short and J 7 bases short, with 12 bases between.

This sequence joins TRBV12-3 or TRBV12-4 and TRBJ1-1; a weak D match, TRBD1 (6 bases). Between the trimmed V and J ends, which lost 5 bases and 4 bases, there was a span of 8 bases. This CDR3 region has 12 residues. In DNA, the CDR3 is TGTGCCAGCAGTCCAGGGGTCACTGAAGCTTTCTTT. It encodes CASSPGVTEAFF.

The chain links TRBV13 to TRBJ1-3, with D perhaps matching TRBD1 (5 bases). V was shortened by 1 base and J by 0 bases, with 10 bases between the two germline ends. This CDR3 contains 16 residues. Germline V CDR1 and CDR2: PRHDT, FYEKMQ (reference sequence). The CDR3 spells CASSLVGGFSGNTIYF. For the CDR3, the DNA is TGTGCCAGCAGCTTAGTGGGGGGGTTCTCTGGAAACACCATATATTTT.

This clone was found a few times. The chain recombines TRBV3-1 (or the pseudogene TRBV3-2) with TRBJ2-6; 13 bases are shared with TRBD2. This CDR3 comprises 18 residues. Germline CDR1 and CDR2: LGHDT and YNNKEL (reference sequence). V shed 4 bases and J 2 bases; nucleotides not matched to a gene: 5. CDR3: CASSPRLAGGTGANVLTF. CDR3 coding DNA: TGTGCCAGCAGCCCCCGACTAGCGGGAGGTACTGGGGCCAACGTCCTGACTTTC.